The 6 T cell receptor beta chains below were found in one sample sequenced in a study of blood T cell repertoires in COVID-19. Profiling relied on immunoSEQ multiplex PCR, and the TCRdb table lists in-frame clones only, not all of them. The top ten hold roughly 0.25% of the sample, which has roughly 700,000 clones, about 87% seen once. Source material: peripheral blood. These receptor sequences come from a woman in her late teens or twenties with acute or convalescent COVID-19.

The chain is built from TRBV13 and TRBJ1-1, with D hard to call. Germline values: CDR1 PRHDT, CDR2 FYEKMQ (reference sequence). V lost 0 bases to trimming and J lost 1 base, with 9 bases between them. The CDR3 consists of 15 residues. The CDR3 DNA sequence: TGTGCCAGCAGCTTAGGAGTGCGGGCGAACACTGAAGCTTTCTTT. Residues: CASSLGVRANTEAFF.

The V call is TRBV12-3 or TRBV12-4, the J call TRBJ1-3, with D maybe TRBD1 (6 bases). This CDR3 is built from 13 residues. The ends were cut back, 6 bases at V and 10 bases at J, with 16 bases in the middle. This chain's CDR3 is CASSMGHIQTIYF. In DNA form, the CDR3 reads TGTGCCAGCAGCATGGGACACATCCAGACCATATATTTT.

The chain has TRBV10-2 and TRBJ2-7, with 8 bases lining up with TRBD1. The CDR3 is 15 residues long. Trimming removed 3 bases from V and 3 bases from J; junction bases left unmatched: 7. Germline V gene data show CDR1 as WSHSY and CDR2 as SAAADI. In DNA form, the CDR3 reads TGCGCCAGCAGTGACAGGGAGACAGGGGTCTACGAGCAGTACTTC. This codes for CASSDRETGVYEQYF.

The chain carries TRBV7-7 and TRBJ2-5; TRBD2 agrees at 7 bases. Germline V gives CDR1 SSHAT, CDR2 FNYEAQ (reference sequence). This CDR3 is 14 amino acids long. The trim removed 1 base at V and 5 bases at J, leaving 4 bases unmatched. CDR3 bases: TGTGCCAGCAGCTTAGTGGGGGGGACTGAGACCCAGTACTTC. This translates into CASSLVGGTETQYF.

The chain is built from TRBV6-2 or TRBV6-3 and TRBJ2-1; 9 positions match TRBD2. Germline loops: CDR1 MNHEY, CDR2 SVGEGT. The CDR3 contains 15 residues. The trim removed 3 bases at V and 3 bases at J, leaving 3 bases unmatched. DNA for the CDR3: TGTGCCAGCAGTTATGGCGGGGGGGGCTACAATGAGCAGTTCTTC. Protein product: CASSYGGGGYNEQFF.

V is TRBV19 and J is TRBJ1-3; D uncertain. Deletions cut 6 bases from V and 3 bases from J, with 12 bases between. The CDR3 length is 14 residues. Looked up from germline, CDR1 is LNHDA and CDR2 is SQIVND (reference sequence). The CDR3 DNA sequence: TGTGCCAGTAGACGCCGTTCGGGTGGAAACACCATATATTTT. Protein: CASRRRSGGNTIYF.